Following are 29 T cell receptor beta chains from one sample sequenced in a study of blood T cell repertoires in COVID-19. Generated by immunoSEQ multiplex PCR, the TCRdb table keeps only in-frame clones and is missing some. The table has around 230,000 clones, roughly 90% seen once. The sample was PBMCs or T cells enriched from blood (not recorded which). The receptor source for this set is a woman younger than 45 with acute COVID-19.

The chain is built from TRBV4-2 and TRBJ1-2; weak D call: TRBD1 (5 bases). The CDR3 totals 14 residues. Germline loops: CDR1 LGHNA, CDR2 YNFKEQ. Trimming shortened V by 0 bases and J by 6 bases, and 11 bases separated the two germline ends. As DNA, the CDR3 is TGTGCCAGCAGCCAAGATCGGGGGTTGAATGGCTACACCTTC. Residues: CASSQDRGLNGYTF.

This clone was seen once. The rearrangement joins TRBV3-1 (or the pseudogene TRBV3-2) to TRBJ2-7, with 10 bases lining up with TRBD1. Looked up from germline, CDR1 is LGHDT and CDR2 is YNNKEL (reference sequence). Trimming at V came to 4 bases and at J to 2 bases, leaving 5 bases not matched to a gene. The CDR3 loop spans 15 amino acids. The CDR3 DNA is TGTGCCAGCAGCCCCCGGACAGGGGGGCCCTACGAGCAGTACTTC. Residues: CASSPRTGGPYEQYF.

The chain joins TRBV19 to TRBJ1-4; possibly TRBD1 for D (5 bases). This CDR3 is built from 15 residues. With 6 bases removed from V and 1 base from J, the gap between germline ends came to 12 bases. The germline gives CDR1 LNHDA, CDR2 SQIVND (reference sequence). CDR3 sequence reads: CASRLRVITNEKLFF. CDR3 nucleotides: TGTGCCAGTAGGCTCAGGGTTATAACTAATGAAAAACTGTTTTTT.

The chain combines TRBV7-6 with TRBJ1-4, with 10 bases fitting TRBD1. From germline, CDR1 is SGHVS and CDR2 FNYEAQ. This CDR3 has 15 residues. Trimming cost V 4 bases and J 10 bases; bases outside gene matches: 9. CDR3 sequence: CASSSDRGRRGKLFF. CDR3 in DNA: TGTGCCAGCAGCTCCGACAGGGGGCGCAGGGGAAAACTGTTTTTT.

This sequence joins TRBV2 and TRBJ2-1, with D maybe TRBD1 (6 bases). The CDR3 runs to 15 residues. Between the trimmed V and J ends, which lost 7 bases and 7 bases, there was a span of 20 bases. Germline CDR1 reads SNHLY; CDR2 reads FYNNEI. CDR3 region: CASKWTEIGENEQFF. The CDR3 DNA is TGTGCCAGCAAATGGACAGAGATCGGGGAAAATGAGCAGTTCTTC. Combining the CDR3 with reference TRBV2 and TRBJ2-1 gives the whole variable domain EPEVTQTPSHQVTQMGQEVILRCVPISNHLYFYWYRQILGQKVEFLVSFYNNEISEKSEIFDDQFSVERPDGSNFTLKIRSTKLEDSAMYFCASKWTEIGENEQFFGPGTRLTVL.

The CDR3 DNA is TGTGCCAGCAGCTTAACGTCGAGCAGCGGCGGGGAGCTGTTTTTT. Translated: CASSLTSSSGGELFF. The chain employs TRBV7-3 and TRBJ2-2; tentative D call: TRBD2 (5 bases). The germline CDR1 and CDR2 sequences are SGHTA and FQGTGA. The CDR3 extends over 15 amino acids. Deletions cut 0 bases from V and 7 bases from J, with 12 bases between. Supplemented by reference TRBV7-3 and TRBJ2-2, the full variable domain reads GAGVSQTPSNKVTEKGKYVELRCDPISGHTALYWYRQSLGQGPEFLIYFQGTGAADDSGLPNDRFFAVRPEGSVSTLKIQRTERGDSAVYLCASSLTSSSGGELFFGEGSRLTVL.

This chain links TRBV7-8 with TRBJ1-5, with TRBD1 matching over 7 bases. This CDR3 has 16 residues. CDR1 is SGHVS and CDR2 is FQNEAQ in the germline V gene. Unmatched junction bases numbered 8, after V lost 4 bases and J lost 2 bases. The DNA for the CDR3 is TGTGCCAGCAGCTCAAAGATCGGACAGGGCAATCAGCCCCAGCATTTT. It translates to CASSSKIGQGNQPQHF.

The chain employs TRBV5-8 and TRBJ1-2; 8 nucleotides align to TRBD1. The trim removed 0 bases at V and 5 bases at J, leaving 3 bases unmatched. Germline V gene sequence: CDR1 SGHTS, CDR2 YDEGEE. CDR3 length equals 14 residues. The CDR3 loop is CASSLGDRLYGYTF. The CDR3 nucleotides are TGTGCCAGCAGCTTGGGGGACAGGCTATATGGCTACACCTTC.

The rearrangement links TRBV11-2 to TRBJ1-2, with 7 bases that match TRBD1. Per germline, CDR1 SGHAT and CDR2 FQNNGV. Trimming at V came to 5 bases and at J to 5 bases, leaving 17 bases not matched to a gene. This CDR3 spans 17 amino acids. The CDR3 nucleotides are TGTGCCAGCAGCCATCCTCTGGACAGGCTCAACCAATATGGCTACACCTTC. Protein: CASSHPLDRLNQYGYTF.

The chain links TRBV7-2 to TRBJ2-3; 8 bases map to TRBD2. J lost 4 bases, V lost 6 bases, and 18 bases had no gene match. From germline, CDR1 is SGHTA and CDR2 FQGNSA. This CDR3 spans 18 amino acids. The CDR3 coding sequence is TGTGCCAGCAGACCTTCCTCCCCTAGCGGGCGAGGCGCAGATACGCAGTATTTT. Amino acid sequence: CASRPSSPSGRGADTQYF.

This chain uses TRBV7-6 with TRBJ2-3; 7 bases agree with TRBD2. This CDR3 contains 14 residues. The trim removed 1 base at V and 4 bases at J, leaving 2 bases unmatched. Looked up from germline, CDR1 is SGHVS and CDR2 is FNYEAQ. CDR3 nucleotides: TGTGCCAGCAGCTTAGGTCTAGCGGCAGATACGCAGTATTTT. Translated: CASSLGLAADTQYF.

The chain recombines TRBV7-9 with TRBJ2-2, with D possibly being TRBD2 (6 bases). The CDR3 totals 16 residues. The V gene lost 4 bases and the J gene lost 5 bases, with 17 bases spanning the gap. Germline-derived CDR1 and CDR2 are SEHNR and FQNEAQ (reference sequence). The CDR3 is CASSYRTTGGTGELFF. DNA for the CDR3: TGTGCCAGCAGCTACAGGACGACTGGAGGGACCGGGGAGCTGTTTTTT.

This clone occurred a few times. The chain joins TRBV19 to TRBJ1-3; D unresolved. CDR1 is LNHDA and CDR2 is SQIVND in the germline V gene (reference sequence). Trimming shortened V by 6 bases and J by 2 bases, and 5 bases separated the two germline ends. The CDR3 sequence is 12 residues long. The CDR3 DNA follows: TGTGCCAGTAGACCAGCTGGAAACACCATATATTTT. Translated, it gives CASRPAGNTIYF.

The V and J genes are TRBV5-4 and TRBJ2-2, with D possibly matching TRBD1 (5 bases). Deletions cut 3 bases from V and 4 bases from J, with 10 bases between. The germline CDR1 and CDR2 sequences are SGHNT and YYREEE (reference sequence). This CDR3 contains 14 residues. This CDR3 reads CASSSSTGTGELFF. CDR3 nucleotides: TGTGCCAGCAGCTCGTCAACAGGCACCGGGGAGCTGTTTTTT.

This clone has more than one count but fewer than ten. This rearrangement joins TRBV28 to TRBJ1-4, with TRBD1 matching over 7 bases. CDR1 MDHEN and CDR2 SYDVKM come from the germline V gene. V lost 6 bases and J lost 7; bases outside the gene matches: 5. The CDR3 has 13 amino acids. CDR3 loop: CASRGDSPEKLFF. The CDR3 nucleotides are TGTGCCAGCAGAGGGGACAGTCCTGAAAAACTGTTTTTT.

This chain connects TRBV2 to TRBJ1-4; possibly TRBD1 for D (5 bases). Trimming took 11 bases from V and 4 from J, leaving 14 bases between them. CDR1 is SNHLY and CDR2 is FYNNEI in the germline V gene. The CDR3 runs 13 residues. The CDR3 DNA follows: TGTGCCGCCCGTGGAGGGGTTAATGAAAAACTGTTTTTT. This sequence encodes CAARGGVNEKLFF.

The CDR3 coding sequence is TGCGCCAGCAGCCAAAATTCGGACACTGAAGCTTTCTTT. Translated, it gives CASSQNSDTEAFF. The V and J genes are TRBV4-3 and TRBJ1-1; D is undetermined. The germline V gene encodes CDR1 LGHNA and CDR2 YSLEER. The ends were cut back, 2 bases at V and 3 bases at J, with 7 bases in the middle. The CDR3 totals 13 residues.

The chain carries TRBV6-5 and TRBJ2-3; 8 positions match TRBD2. J lost 0 bases, V lost 11 bases, and 7 bases had no gene match. CDR3 length: 14 residues. Germline V gene lookup returns CDR1 MNHEY and CDR2 SVGAGI. The CDR3 spells CAHGGASSTDTQYF. CDR3 bases: TGTGCCCACGGGGGGGCATCTAGCACAGATACGCAGTATTTT.

This clone was counted a few times. The chain carries TRBV5-4 and TRBJ2-5, with a possible D match to TRBD2 (6 bases). Trimming cost V 4 bases and J 4 bases, with 14 bases left between them. There are 14 residues in the CDR3. Germline V gene sequence: CDR1 SGHNT, CDR2 YYREEE (reference sequence). CDR3 bases: TGTGCCAGCAGCCCCGGGGGAGGAAGAGAGACCCAGTACTTC. It codes for CASSPGGGRETQYF.

The V call is TRBV5-6, the J call TRBJ2-7; TRBD2 might be the D (5 bases). The CDR3 is made up of 15 amino acids. Trimming took 2 bases from V and 1 from J, leaving 13 bases between them. CDR1 is SGHDT, CDR2 YYEEEE, per germline. The CDR3 sequence: CASSFGGLGSYEQYF. CDR3 DNA sequence: TGTGCCAGCAGCTTCGGCGGGCTCGGGTCCTACGAGCAGTACTTC.

The chain links TRBV5-1 to TRBJ2-7, with 9 bases that match TRBD1. In germline, CDR1 is SGHRS, CDR2 YFSETQ. The CDR3 runs to 16 residues. J was trimmed by 5 bases and V by 2 bases; bases with no gene match: 11. In DNA, the CDR3 is TGCGCCAGCAGCTTTATCTCCCGGGACAGGGTCAACGAGCAGTACTTC. Translation gives CASSFISRDRVNEQYF.

This sequence joins TRBV11-2 and TRBJ1-3; unclear D gene. This CDR3 has 16 amino acids. Trimming pared 1 base from V and 0 bases from J, leaving 10 bases between. The germline gives CDR1 SGHAT, CDR2 FQNNGV. Here the CDR3 DNA reads TGTGCCAGCAGCTTAGTTGGCAGAGGCTCTGGAAACACCATATATTTT. Amino acid sequence: CASSLVGRGSGNTIYF.

This rearrangement joins TRBV11-2 to TRBJ2-5; 9 bases fit TRBD1. Germline-derived CDR1 and CDR2 are SGHAT and FQNNGV. Trimming cost V 6 bases and J 5 bases; bases outside gene matches: 7. CDR3 length equals 14 residues. The CDR3: CASSRDRVKETQYF. The CDR3 DNA is TGTGCCAGCAGTAGGGACAGGGTGAAGGAGACCCAGTACTTC.

This chain uses TRBV9 with TRBJ2-2, with a weak D call TRBD2 (6 bases). Germline V CDR1 and CDR2: SGDLS, YYNGEE. The length of the CDR3 is 15 residues. With 5 bases removed from V and 2 bases from J, the gap between germline ends came to 13 bases. The CDR3 nucleotides are TGTGCCAGCAGTAACCGGGACTTTAACACCGGGGAGCTGTTTTTT. Encoded protein: CASSNRDFNTGELFF. Complete variable domain (other parts from reference TRBV9 and TRBJ2-2): DSGVTQTPKHLITATGQRVTLRCSPRSGDLSVYWYQQSLDQGLQFLIQYYNGEERAKGNILERFSAQQFPDLHSELNLSSLELGDSALYFCASSNRDFNTGELFFGEGSRLTVL.

The J gene is TRBJ2-1, the V gene TRBV18; D might be TRBD2 (7 bases). The CDR3 covers 12 residues. V lost 2 bases to trimming and J lost 15 bases, with 14 bases between them. Germline V gene lookup returns CDR1 KGHSH and CDR2 LQKENI. CDR3 sequence (DNA): TGTGCCAGCTCACCAACAACAGGGACTACGTTCTTC. It codes for CASSPTTGTTFF.

The chain combines TRBV28 with TRBJ1-1; 8 bases are shared with TRBD1. Germline CDR1 and CDR2: MDHEN and SYDVKM. The CDR3 covers 12 residues. V dropped 6 bases and J dropped 10; count of bases not matched to a gene: 7. The chain's CDR3 is CASRDRGLGAFF. In nucleotides, the CDR3 is TGTGCCAGCAGAGACAGGGGTTTGGGAGCTTTCTTT.

The chain recombines TRBV25-1 with TRBJ1-1, with TRBD1 as a possible D gene (5 bases). The CDR3 contains 13 residues. The germline V gene encodes CDR1 MGHDK and CDR2 SYGVNS. Trimming took off 4 bases at V and 1 base at J, with 7 bases between the two ends. Written as DNA, the CDR3 is TGTGCCAGCAGTGGGCAGGGGAACACTGAAGCTTTCTTT. This translates into CASSGQGNTEAFF.

CDR3 in amino acids: CASSLVGANTGELFF. The CDR3, as DNA: TGCGCCAGCAGCTTGGTAGGGGCGAACACCGGGGAGCTGTTTTTT. The chain is built from TRBV5-1 and TRBJ2-2, with D possibly being TRBD1 (5 bases). The V gene's germline CDR1 is SGHRS and CDR2 YFSETQ. This CDR3 spans 15 amino acids. V lost 0 bases and J lost 0, with 6 bases in between. Filled out from reference TRBV5-1 and TRBJ2-2, the complete variable domain reads KAGVTQTPRYLIKTRGQQVTLSCSPISGHRSVSWYQQTPGQGLQFLFEYFSETQRNKGNFPGRFSGRQFSNSRSEMNVSTLELGDSALYLCASSLVGANTGELFFGEGSRLTVL.

This rearrangement joins TRBV4-3 to TRBJ2-3; D may be TRBD2 (5 bases). The CDR3 contains 15 residues. V gave up 1 base and J gave up 0 bases, with 8 bases separating them. Germline V gives CDR1 LGHNA, CDR2 YSLEER. CDR3 nucleotides: TGCGCCAGCAGCCAAGCAAGCGGAAGCACAGATACGCAGTATTTT. Protein: CASSQASGSTDTQYF.